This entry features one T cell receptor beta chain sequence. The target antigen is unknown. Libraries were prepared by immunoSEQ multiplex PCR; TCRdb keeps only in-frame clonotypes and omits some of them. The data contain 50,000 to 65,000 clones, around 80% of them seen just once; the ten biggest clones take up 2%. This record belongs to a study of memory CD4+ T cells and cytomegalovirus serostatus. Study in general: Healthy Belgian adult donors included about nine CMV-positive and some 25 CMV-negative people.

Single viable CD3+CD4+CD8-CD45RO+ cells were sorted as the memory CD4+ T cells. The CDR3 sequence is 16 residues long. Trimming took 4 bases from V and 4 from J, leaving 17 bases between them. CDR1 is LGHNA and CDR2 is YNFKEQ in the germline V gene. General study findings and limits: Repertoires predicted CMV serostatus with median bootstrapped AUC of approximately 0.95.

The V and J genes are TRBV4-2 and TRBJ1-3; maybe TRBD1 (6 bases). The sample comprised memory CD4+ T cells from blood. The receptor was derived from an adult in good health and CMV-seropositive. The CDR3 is CASSLGLRGAGNTIYF. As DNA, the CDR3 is TGTGCCAGCAGCCTCGGACTCAGGGGAGCGGGAAACACCATATATTTT.